These 32 T cell receptor beta chains came from one sample sequenced in a study of OX40 agonist ivuxolimab in advanced cancers. Clones were sequenced by immunoSEQ multiplex PCR, and TCRdb holds only the in-frame ones, with some missing. The repertoire holds some 61,000 clones, with approximately 90% as singletons. The material was CD4+ or CD8+ T cells sorted from blood, obtained in a trial of the OX40 agonist ivuxolimab. The receptors here all came from an adult with an advanced solid tumor such as melanoma, head and neck, liver or kidney cancer.

The V gene is TRBV5-6, the J gene TRBJ1-5; unclear D gene. Trimming pared 0 bases from V and 7 bases from J, leaving 8 bases between. The germline V gene encodes CDR1 SGHDT and CDR2 YYEEEE. This CDR3 contains 13 residues. Written as DNA, the CDR3 is TGTGCCAGCAGCTTGGGAAGCCGGCAGCCCCAGCATTTT. Translation gives CASSLGSRQPQHF.

The sample holds a few counts of this clone. CDR3 nucleotides: TGTGCCAGCAATCACAGATACCAAGCTTTCTTT. Translated: CASNHRYQAFF. The chain carries TRBV25-1 and TRBJ1-1; D gene uncertain. The CDR3 length is 11 residues. V was shortened by 7 bases and J by 9 bases, with 12 bases between the two germline ends. Germline-derived CDR1 and CDR2 are MGHDK and SYGVNS.

This clone was seen only a few times. The chain carries TRBV19 and TRBJ1-2; 9 bases match TRBD1. The CDR3 runs 13 residues. V gave up 3 bases and J gave up 7 bases; unmatched junction bases: 3. Germline loops: CDR1 LNHDA, CDR2 SQIVND (reference sequence). The CDR3 DNA is TGTGCCAGTAGTATGACAGGGGGGTCTGGCTACACCTTC. Protein product: CASSMTGGSGYTF.

V usage is TRBV10-3 and J usage is TRBJ2-7, with TRBD1 as a possible D gene (6 bases). Germline-derived CDR1 and CDR2 are ENHRY and SYGVKD. The CDR3 length is 12 residues. V lost 10 bases and J 1 base, leaving 11 bases between the germline ends. The CDR3 spells CATKDSSYEQYF. The CDR3 nucleotides read TGTGCCACTAAGGACAGTTCCTACGAGCAGTACTTC.

This chain links TRBV25-1 with TRBJ2-5; 11 bases fit TRBD1. From germline, CDR1 is MGHDK and CDR2 SYGVNS. The CDR3 has 16 residues. Trimming at V came to 2 bases and at J to 5 bases, leaving 7 bases not matched to a gene. The CDR3 DNA follows: TGTGCCAGCAGTGAACAGGGACAGGGGGAGACTGAGACCCAGTACTTC. Protein sequence: CASSEQGQGETETQYF.

This chain uses TRBV29-1 with TRBJ1-3, with D possibly TRBD1 on 6 matching bases. The V gene's germline CDR1 is SQVTM and CDR2 ANQGSEA. The CDR3 length is 15 residues. V dropped 1 base and J dropped 0 bases, with 10 bases sitting between them. CDR3 region: CSVEAPGASGNTIYF. The CDR3 coding sequence is TGCAGCGTTGAAGCCCCGGGGGCCTCTGGAAACACCATATATTTT. The full variable domain, in which reference TRBV29-1 and TRBJ1-3 provide the parts outside the CDR3, is SAVISQKPSRDICQRGTSLTIQCQVDSQVTMMFWYRQQPGQSLTLIATANQGSEATYESGFVIDKFPISRPNLTFSTLTVSNMSPEDSSIYLCSVEAPGASGNTIYFGEGSWLTVV.

The V call is TRBV28, the J call TRBJ2-1; 10 bases are shared with TRBD2. The trim removed 3 bases at V and 10 bases at J, leaving 12 bases unmatched. The CDR3 has 16 residues. Germline CDR1 is MDHEN and CDR2 is SYDVKM. The CDR3 sequence: CASSFLPGLAPREQFF. The CDR3 DNA reads TGTGCCAGCAGTTTCCTCCCGGGACTAGCGCCTCGGGAGCAGTTCTTC.

This clone showed up just once. This chain joins TRBV4-2 and TRBJ1-2, with a weak D call TRBD1 (5 bases). This CDR3 has 15 residues. V was pared by 0 bases and J by 3 bases, with 11 bases between. From germline, CDR1 is LGHNA and CDR2 YNFKEQ. The CDR3 here is CASSQDSGGDYGYTF. The CDR3 DNA reads as TGTGCCAGCAGCCAAGATTCCGGAGGGGACTATGGCTACACCTTC.

This clone was counted a few times. The V and J genes are TRBV7-9 and TRBJ2-1; possible D gene TRBD1, 5 bases. The CDR3 runs 12 residues. V was pared by 4 bases and J by 11 bases, with 12 bases between. Germline assignment: CDR1 SEHNR and CDR2 FQNEAQ (reference sequence). CDR3 amino acids: CASSYRREKQFF. In DNA form, the CDR3 reads TGTGCCAGCAGCTACCGCAGGGAAAAGCAGTTCTTC. Looking up the rest from reference TRBV7-9 and TRBJ2-1 gives the full variable domain: DTGVSQNPRHKITKRGQNVTFRCDPISEHNRLYWYRQTLGQGPEFLTYFQNEAQLEKSRLLSDRFSAERPKGSFSTLEIQRTEQGDSAMYLCASSYRREKQFFGPGTRLTVL.

This sequence joins TRBV7-3 and TRBJ1-1; D is ambiguous. The CDR3 covers 15 residues. The V end was cut by 3 bases, the J end by 2 bases, with 13 bases between. Germline V lookup: CDR1 SGHTA, CDR2 FQGTGA. This chain's CDR3 is CASSLQGPSNTEAFF. The CDR3, as DNA: TGTGCCAGCAGCTTGCAAGGACCGTCTAACACTGAAGCTTTCTTT.

This clone occurred once. This CDR3 reads CSVGMREGLYEQYF. CDR3 DNA: TGCAGCGTTGGGATGCGGGAGGGACTCTACGAGCAGTACTTC. V gene TRBV29-1 combines with J gene TRBJ2-5; 9 bases are a match to TRBD2. The J call may be faulty, since TRBJ2-7 better matches the DNA end. Per the germline V gene, CDR1 is SQVTM and CDR2 is ANQGSEA. The length of the CDR3 is 14 residues.

The chain employs TRBV7-2 and TRBJ2-3, with 10 positions matching TRBD1. The CDR3 extends over 19 amino acids. With 4 bases clipped from V and 1 base from J, the junction kept 14 bases outside the gene matches. Per germline, CDR1 SGHTA and CDR2 FQGNSA. The CDR3 region has the DNA TGTGCCAGCAGCTCAAAGAGGGACAGGGGCCAATACCGCACAGATACGCAGTATTTT. This codes for CASSSKRDRGQYRTDTQYF.

The chain combines TRBV9 with TRBJ1-2, with no clear D. The CDR3 is made up of 13 amino acids. From germline, CDR1 is SGDLS and CDR2 YYNGEE. V lost 0 bases to trimming and J lost 0 bases, with 3 bases between them. The DNA of the CDR3 is TGTGCCAGCAGCGTAGACCCTAACTATGGCTACACCTTC. Translated, it gives CASSVDPNYGYTF.

Here the CDR3 DNA reads TGTGCCAGCAGCTCCCATCACGTCAATGAGCAGTTCTTC. It translates to CASSSHHVNEQFF. The rearrangement joins TRBV7-2 to TRBJ2-1, with D uncertain. Per germline, CDR1 SGHTA and CDR2 FQGNSA. The CDR3 totals 13 residues. Between the trimmed V and J ends, which lost 4 bases and 6 bases, there was a span of 10 bases.

J is TRBJ1-5 and V is TRBV2; D remains unclear. The CDR3 consists of 14 residues. V lost 2 bases and J lost 0, with 5 bases in between. Germline loops: CDR1 SNHLY, CDR2 FYNNEI. CDR3 region: CASSEHYSNQPQHF. CDR3 nucleotide sequence: TGTGCCAGCAGTGAACACTATAGCAATCAGCCCCAGCATTTT.

This clone came up a few times. CDR3 loop: CASSLGGHRTDTQYF. CDR3 nucleotide sequence: TGTGCCAGCAGCTTAGGGGGGCACCGCACAGATACGCAGTATTTT. The J gene is TRBJ2-3, the V gene TRBV7-3; either TRBD1 or TRBD2 may supply D (6 bases each). With 2 bases removed from V and 1 base from J, the gap between germline ends came to 10 bases. Germline loops: CDR1 SGHTA, CDR2 FQGTGA. The CDR3 runs to 15 residues.

The V call is TRBV5-6, the J call TRBJ2-2; no clear D. The CDR3 runs to 15 residues. In germline, CDR1 is SGHDT, CDR2 YYEEEE. Between the trimmed V and J ends, which lost 4 bases and 0 bases, there was a span of 10 bases. The CDR3 coding sequence is TGTGCCAGCAGCAGGGTTGACGCGAACACCGGGGAGCTGTTTTTT. This gives the protein CASSRVDANTGELFF. Full variable domain (remainder filled in from reference TRBV5-6 and TRBJ2-2): DAGVTQSPTHLIKTRGQQVTLRCSPKSGHDTVSWYQQALGQGPQFIFQYYEEEERQRGNFPDRFSGHQFPNYSSELNVNALLLGDSALYLCASSRVDANTGELFFGEGSRLTVL.

V gene TRBV28 combines with J gene TRBJ2-5, with D possibly being TRBD1 or TRBD2 (6 bases each). Germline CDR1 reads MDHEN; CDR2 reads SYDVKM. This CDR3 region has 14 residues. V was pared by 6 bases and J by 9 bases, with 20 bases between. The CDR3 is CASRQLGGWGSQYF. CDR3 DNA sequence: TGTGCCAGCAGACAATTGGGGGGCTGGGGGTCCCAGTACTTC.

The chain's CDR3 is CASSPSGGSSDTQYF. DNA of the CDR3: TGCGCCAGCAGCCCGAGTGGCGGGAGTTCTGATACGCAGTATTTT. J is TRBJ2-3 and V is TRBV5-1; 7 nucleotides align to TRBD2. V was pared by 4 bases and J by 6 bases, with 11 bases of the junction left unmatched. The CDR3 is 15 residues long. Looked up from germline, CDR1 is SGHRS and CDR2 is YFSETQ. Full variable domain (missing parts from reference TRBV5-1 and TRBJ2-3): KAGVTQTPRYLIKTRGQQVTLSCSPISGHRSVSWYQQTPGQGLQFLFEYFSETQRNKGNFPGRFSGRQFSNSRSEMNVSTLELGDSALYLCASSPSGGSSDTQYFGPGTRLTVL.

This chain links TRBV7-3 with TRBJ2-3; 8 nucleotides match TRBD2. The J segment lost 4 bases and the V segment lost 5 bases, leaving 11 bases of the junction unmatched. Germline V gene lookup returns CDR1 SGHTA and CDR2 FQGTGA. There are 16 residues in the CDR3. CDR3 residues: CASSPDGGRRADTQYF. Here the CDR3 DNA reads TGTGCCAGCAGCCCCGACGGCGGGAGGAGGGCAGATACGCAGTATTTT. The whole variable domain, filled in from reference TRBV7-3 and TRBJ2-3, reads GAGVSQTPSNKVTEKGKYVELRCDPISGHTALYWYRQSLGQGPEFLIYFQGTGAADDSGLPNDRFFAVRPEGSVSTLKIQRTERGDSAVYLCASSPDGGRRADTQYFGPGTRLTVL.

The chain uses TRBV15 and TRBJ2-1, with D unclear. The V and J ends lost 4 bases and 1 base respectively, with 5 bases between them. The CDR3 spans 13 residues. Germline-derived CDR1 and CDR2 are LNHNV and YYDKDF (reference sequence). CDR3 region: CATSMTSYNEQFF. CDR3 sequence (DNA): TGTGCCACCAGCATGACTTCCTACAATGAGCAGTTCTTC. Full variable domain (outside the CDR3, taken from reference TRBV15 and TRBJ2-1): DAMVIQNPRYQVTQFGKPVTLSCSQTLNHNVMYWYQQKSSQAPKLLFHYYDKDFNNEADTPDNFQSRRPNTSFCFLDIRSPGLGDTAMYLCATSMTSYNEQFFGPGTRLTVL.

V usage is TRBV7-8 and J usage is TRBJ2-1; D possibly corresponds to TRBD1 (5 bases). With 1 base removed from V and 8 bases from J, the gap between germline ends came to 15 bases. CDR3 size: 15 residues. Germline CDR1 and CDR2: SGHVS and FQNEAQ. DNA of the CDR3: TGTGCCAGCAGCTTAGTCAGGGTGATAATCGATGAGCAGTTCTTC. Protein sequence: CASSLVRVIIDEQFF.

Note on this clone: Mismatch with germline at one junction end may stem from a read error. The CDR3 nucleotides read TGTGCCAGCAGTTCCACGAATACCGGGGAGCTGTTTTTT. Its protein product is CASSSTNTGELFF. The J gene is TRBJ2-2, the V gene TRBV5-5; no definite D call. The CDR3 has 13 amino acids. In germline, CDR1 is SGHKS, CDR2 YYEKEE (reference sequence).

The table lists this clone with a count of one. V usage is TRBV21-1 and J usage is TRBJ1-5; the table's D gene call, TRBD1, was not cross checked with the DNA. TRBV21-1 is reported as a pseudogene. The CDR3 spans 17 residues. In DNA, the CDR3 is TGTGCCAGCAGCTCTATGAAGGGGACAGGGGAATATCAGCCCCAGCATTTT. It encodes CASSSMKGTGEYQPQHF.

This chain uses TRBV9 with TRBJ2-3; D is possibly TRBD2 (6 bases). The CDR3 covers 15 residues. V lost 4 bases and J lost 0, with 12 bases in between. Germline V gene lookup returns CDR1 SGDLS and CDR2 YYNGEE. The CDR3 protein is CASSPGRGSTDTQYF. The CDR3 DNA follows: TGTGCCAGCAGCCCAGGACGGGGGAGCACAGATACGCAGTATTTT.

The chain recombines TRBV7-9 with TRBJ1-1; no reliable D call. This CDR3 is built from 14 residues. The germline V gene encodes CDR1 SEHNR and CDR2 FQNEAQ (reference sequence). Deletions cut 4 bases from V and 0 bases from J, with 9 bases between. CDR3 bases: TGTGCCAGCAGCTCTGAGAGGGTGAACACTGAAGCTTTCTTT. It specifies CASSSERVNTEAFF.

The V and J genes are TRBV7-2 and TRBJ2-1, with D hard to call. The length of the CDR3 is 15 residues. Trimming left V 1 base short and J 4 bases short, with 11 bases between. Looked up from germline, CDR1 is SGHTA and CDR2 is FQGNSA. The CDR3 nucleotides are TGTGCCAGCAGCTTAGAAGGTTCCGATTACAATGAGCAGTTCTTC. Translation: CASSLEGSDYNEQFF.

For the CDR3, the DNA is TGTGCCAGCAGGTTCGGGGGGGCCTCCGACGGCTACACCTTC. This gives the protein CASRFGGASDGYTF. The rearrangement joins TRBV6-6 to TRBJ1-2; D is possibly TRBD1 (6 bases). CDR1 is MNHNY and CDR2 is SVGAGI in the germline V gene (reference sequence). The CDR3 sequence is 14 residues long. V was cut by 6 bases and J by 8 bases, with 19 bases left in between.

The rearrangement joins TRBV25-1 to TRBJ1-4; D perhaps matches TRBD1 (5 bases). V gave up 2 bases and J gave up 0 bases, with 7 bases separating them. Germline V lookup: CDR1 MGHDK, CDR2 SYGVNS. This CDR3 comprises 15 residues. The CDR3 coding sequence is TGTGCCAGCAGTGAACGCAGGGCAACTAATGAAAAACTGTTTTTT. Amino acids: CASSERRATNEKLFF.

The genes are TRBV29-1 and TRBJ2-2; the D call may be TRBD1 or TRBD2 (5 bases each). The V and J ends lost 7 bases and 1 base respectively, with 7 bases between them. The length of the CDR3 is 12 residues. Germline CDR1 is SQVTM and CDR2 is ANQGSEA. The CDR3 nucleotides are TGCAGCGGGGGACGGAACACCGGGGAGCTGTTTTTT. Residues: CSGGRNTGELFF.

V gene TRBV5-6 combines with J gene TRBJ2-7; D ambiguous. CDR3 length equals 12 residues. Trimming shortened V by 4 bases and J by 3 bases, and 8 bases separated the two germline ends. The germline V gene has CDR1 SGHDT and CDR2 YYEEEE. DNA of the CDR3: TGTGCCAGCAGCCCAGACAACTACGAGCAGTACTTC. This codes for CASSPDNYEQYF.

The V and J genes are TRBV6-5 and TRBJ2-3; 7 bases agree with TRBD2. The CDR3 is made up of 14 amino acids. J gave up 3 bases and V 6 bases, and 6 bases lay outside the gene matches. Germline values: CDR1 MNHEY, CDR2 SVGAGI. CDR3 residues: CASRVGRFTDTQYF. Here the CDR3 DNA reads TGTGCCAGCAGGGTCGGGAGGTTTACAGATACGCAGTATTTT.